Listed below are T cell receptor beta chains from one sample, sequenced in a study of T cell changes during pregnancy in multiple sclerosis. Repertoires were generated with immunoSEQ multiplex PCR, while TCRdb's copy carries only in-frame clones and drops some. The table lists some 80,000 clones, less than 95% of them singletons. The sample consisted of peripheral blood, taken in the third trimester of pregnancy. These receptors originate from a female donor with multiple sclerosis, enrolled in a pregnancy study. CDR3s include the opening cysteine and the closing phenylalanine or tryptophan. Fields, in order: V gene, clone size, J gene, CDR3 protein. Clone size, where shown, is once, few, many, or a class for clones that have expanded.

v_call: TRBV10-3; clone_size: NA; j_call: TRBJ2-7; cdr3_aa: CAIFDRWVVNEQYF
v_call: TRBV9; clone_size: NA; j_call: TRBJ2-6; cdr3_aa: CASSVGDRVYAGANVLTF
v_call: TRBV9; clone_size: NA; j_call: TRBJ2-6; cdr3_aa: CASSVNPRVVTAGANVLTF
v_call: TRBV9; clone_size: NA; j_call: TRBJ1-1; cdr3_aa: CASSVHGGANTEAFF
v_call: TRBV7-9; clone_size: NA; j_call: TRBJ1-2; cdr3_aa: CASSLVEGGYGYTF
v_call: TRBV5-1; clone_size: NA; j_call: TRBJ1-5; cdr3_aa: CASSLSGNQPQHF
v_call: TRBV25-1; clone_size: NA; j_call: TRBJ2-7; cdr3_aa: CASSESSNEQYF
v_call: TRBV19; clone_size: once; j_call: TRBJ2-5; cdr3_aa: CASSAGETQYF
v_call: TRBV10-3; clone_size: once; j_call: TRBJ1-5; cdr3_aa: CAIRDSGQPQHF
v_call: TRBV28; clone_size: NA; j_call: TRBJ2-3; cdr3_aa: CASRLGITDTQYF
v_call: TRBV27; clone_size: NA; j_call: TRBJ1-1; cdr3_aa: CASSLSTVPGTEAFF
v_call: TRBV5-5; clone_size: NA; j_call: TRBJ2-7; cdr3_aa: CASSYPTSGVYPAHEQYF
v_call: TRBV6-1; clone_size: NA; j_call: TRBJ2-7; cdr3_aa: CASSEARGTEQYF